A few counts support the clone carrying this T cell receptor beta chain. Stated time point: patch test 1, 2 weeks after DPC sensitization. Documented treatment: therapeutic diphenylcyclopropenone sensitization with weekly scalp DPC. These data come from a study of human T cells and chemical hapten exposure. This CDR3 is 15 amino acids long. Germline V gene data show CDR1 as MNHEY and CDR2 as SVGAGI. Unmatched junction bases numbered 8, after V lost 5 bases and J lost 6 bases. TCRdb recomputed calls from the RACE reads with MiXCR, one row per CDR3 protein. The sample includes approximately 80,000 distinct CDR3 sequences, under 9% of them seen just once.

The TCR was taken from a woman in her 30s with alopecia areata. Some clones in this sample may be carry-over from other donors' samples. The chain links TRBV6-5 to TRBJ2-2; 8 nucleotides align to TRBD1. The sample here was whole blood, taken in connection with sensitization to the hapten diphenylcyclopropenone (DPC). The CDR3 bases are TGTGCCAGCAGTGACACAGGGGGGAGTGCCGGGGAGCTGTTTTTT. This encodes CASSDTGGSAGELFF.